This T cell receptor (beta chain) was observed in a study of blood T cells in healthy people across ages. A second about 6 to 11 cycle PCR used barcoded and J-beta primers. TCRdb processed the 5' RACE reads anew with MiXCR; each CDR3 protein has one entry. The sample lists about 2 million distinct CDR3 sequences; just under 50% were seen once. Germline V gene sequence: CDR1 LGHNA, CDR2 YNFKEQ. The CDR3 spans 15 residues. V shed 5 bases and J shed 4 bases, with 15 bases lying between them. The receptor was derived from a woman in her forties in good health. Input material: blood. This chain joins TRBV4-2 and TRBJ2-1, with D unclear. CDR3 sequence: CASSFSLLGYNEQFF. The CDR3 nucleotides read TGTGCCAGCAGCTTCAGTCTGCTAGGGTACAATGAGCAGTTCTTC.